These 25 T cell receptor beta chains originate from one sample sequenced in a study of early T cells in non-severe SARS-CoV-2 infection. One entry per CDR3 protein results from TCRdb running MiXCR on the 5' RACE reads. Of 55,000 to 75,000 distinct CDR3 sequences detected, more than 9% appear once; the ten largest clones hold 1.5% to 2%. The specimen was whole blood. The receptor set was obtained from an adult who was a healthcare worker with PCR-confirmed SARS-CoV-2 infection or an uninfected control (not recorded which).

This clonotype was detected many times. The gene calls are TRBV7-2 and TRBJ2-1; tentative D call: TRBD1 (6 bases). The V and J ends lost 5 bases and 3 bases respectively, with 14 bases between them. The CDR3 runs 15 residues. Germline V gene data show CDR1 as SGHTA and CDR2 as FQGNSA. The CDR3 bases are TGTGCCAGCAGCCGCGACCGGGACAACTACAATGAGCAGTTCTTC. It codes for CASSRDRDNYNEQFF.

Many counts were recorded for this clonotype. The rearrangement uses TRBV25-1 and TRBJ1-2; D call uncertain. Germline CDR1 MGHDK, CDR2 SYGVNS. Trimming removed 1 base from V and 9 bases from J, with 6 bases in between. This CDR3 comprises 11 residues. This CDR3 is CASSESARYTF. In nucleotides, the CDR3 is TGTGCCAGCAGTGAATCCGCCCGCTACACCTTC.

The V gene is TRBV9, the J gene TRBJ2-3; D gene unclear. The germline CDR1 and CDR2 sequences are SGDLS and YYNGEE. With 1 base removed from V and 1 base from J, the gap between germline ends came to 7 bases. The CDR3 covers 14 residues. CDR3 amino acids: CASSVFGGTDTQYF. CDR3 nucleotides: TGTGCCAGCAGCGTATTTGGCGGCACAGATACGCAGTATTTT. Supplemented by reference TRBV9 and TRBJ2-3, the full variable domain reads DSGVTQTPKHLITATGQRVTLRCSPRSGDLSVYWYQQSLDQGLQFLIQYYNGEERAKGNILERFSAQQFPDLHSELNLSSLELGDSALYFCASSVFGGTDTQYFGPGTRLTVL.

The chain joins TRBV12-3 or TRBV12-4 to TRBJ2-3; 12 bases map to TRBD2. V lost 7 bases to trimming and J lost 1 base; unmatched junction nucleotides: 6. The CDR3 length is 16 residues. Written as DNA, the CDR3 is TGTGCCAGCACCTCTCGACTAGCGGGGGGCACAGATACGCAGTATTTT. It encodes CASTSRLAGGTDTQYF.

This clonotype was observed at least ten times. The chain joins TRBV6-5 to TRBJ1-2, with TRBD1 matching over 10 bases. Trimming removed 2 bases from V and 2 bases from J; junction bases left unmatched: 2. Germline values: CDR1 MNHEY, CDR2 SVGAGI. The CDR3 sequence is 15 residues long. This CDR3 is CASSYRDRGNYGYTF. In nucleotides, the CDR3 is TGTGCCAGCAGTTACCGGGACAGGGGAAACTATGGCTACACCTTC.

This clonotype was counted a few times. This chain joins TRBV7-6 and TRBJ2-3; 7 bases line up with TRBD2. Germline loops: CDR1 SGHVS, CDR2 FNYEAQ. V lost 3 bases to trimming and J lost 6 bases; unmatched junction nucleotides: 6. This CDR3 contains 14 residues. The CDR3 sequence is CASSFGGGGDTQYF. The CDR3 region has the DNA TGTGCCAGCAGCTTCGGCGGGGGAGGTGATACGCAGTATTTT.

This clonotype was picked up a small number of times. The chain employs TRBV20-1 and TRBJ1-3; a weak D match, TRBD1 (6 bases). Germline lookup yields CDR1 DFQATT and CDR2 SNEGSKA (reference sequence). Trimming took off 3 bases at V and 7 bases at J, with 13 bases between the two ends. This CDR3 spans 13 amino acids. CDR3 coding DNA: TGCAGTGCTAGTGGGCAGGGGTACAACACCATATATTTT. It specifies CSASGQGYNTIYF.

This chain connects TRBV6-2 or TRBV6-3 to TRBJ2-7, with D perhaps TRBD2 (7 bases). The CDR3 sequence is 15 residues long. Trimming cost V 9 bases and J 3 bases, with 21 bases left between them. Germline CDR1 is MNHEY and CDR2 is SVGEGT. CDR3 in DNA: TGTGCCAGTAGAAGGTTGCGGGGGACACACTACGAGCAGTACTTC. Encoded protein: CASRRLRGTHYEQYF.

This clonotype has more than one count but fewer than ten. V usage is TRBV7-6 and J usage is TRBJ1-2; D gene uncertain. The CDR3 is made up of 15 amino acids. The V gene's germline CDR1 is SGHVS and CDR2 FNYEAQ. With 5 bases removed from V and 8 bases from J, the gap between germline ends came to 21 bases. CDR3 sequence (DNA): TGTGCCAGCAGCCCACAAATCCGTGGGGAACGGGGCTACACCTTC. Its translation: CASSPQIRGERGYTF.

Only a few counts were recorded for this clonotype. The chain joins TRBV25-1 to TRBJ1-2; D ambiguous. The ends were cut back, 3 bases at V and 0 bases at J, with 5 bases in the middle. Germline assignment: CDR1 MGHDK and CDR2 SYGVNS. This CDR3 has 13 amino acids. CDR3 in DNA: TGTGCCAGCAGTGAGCTCGCTAACTATGGCTACACCTTC. It yields the protein CASSELANYGYTF.

Details on this clonotype: This may stem from a read error, because a much larger clone lies one nucleotide away. Because the CDR3 is missing its conserved closing phenylalanine or tryptophan, this is likely a read error. The chain employs TRBV5-1 and TRBJ2-7; TRBD2 agrees at 8 bases. Looked up from germline, CDR1 is SGHRS and CDR2 is YFSETQ. This CDR3 has 16 amino acids. Germline trimming cut 0 bases from V and 5 bases from J; bases unmatched to any gene: 10. CDR3 sequence reads: CASSLAVSGVLNEQYL. As DNA, the CDR3 is TGCGCCAGCAGCTTGGCCGTTAGCGGGGTCCTTAACGAGCAGTACTTA.

This clonotype was picked up a small number of times. The chain carries TRBV5-1 and TRBJ2-5, with a weak D call TRBD2 (6 bases). The germline V gene has CDR1 SGHRS and CDR2 YFSETQ. This CDR3 has 15 amino acids. V was shortened by 0 bases and J by 2 bases, with 11 bases between the two germline ends. This chain's CDR3 is CASSLEAGRQETQYF. In DNA, the CDR3 is TGCGCCAGCAGCTTGGAGGCAGGGAGGCAAGAGACCCAGTACTTC. The entire variable domain, with the rest obtained from reference TRBV5-1 and TRBJ2-5, is as follows: KAGVTQTPRYLIKTRGQQVTLSCSPISGHRSVSWYQQTPGQGLQFLFEYFSETQRNKGNFPGRFSGRQFSNSRSEMNVSTLELGDSALYLCASSLEAGRQETQYFGPGTRLLVL.

The chain links TRBV5-1 to TRBJ1-1; TRBD1 aligns across 7 bases. Germline CDR1 reads SGHRS; CDR2 reads YFSETQ. The CDR3 length is 15 residues. The V segment lost 4 bases and the J segment 4 bases; nucleotides outside the gene matches: 10. In DNA, the CDR3 is TGCGCCAGCAGCGGGACAAGGGGGCTGGTCACTGAAGCTTTCTTT. It specifies CASSGTRGLVTEAFF.

This clonotype has a count of ten or more. V is TRBV20-1 and J is TRBJ2-3; D unclear. In germline, CDR1 is DFQATT, CDR2 SNEGSKA (reference sequence). The CDR3 spans 13 residues. V was shortened by 1 base and J by 1 base, with 6 bases between the two germline ends. Here the CDR3 reads CSARVVGTDTQYF. CDR3 nucleotides: TGCAGTGCTAGAGTTGTGGGCACAGATACGCAGTATTTT.

The chain joins TRBV6-2 or TRBV6-3 to TRBJ2-2; possible D gene TRBD2, 6 bases. The CDR3 consists of 16 residues. Germline loops: CDR1 MNHEY, CDR2 SVGEGT. The ends were cut back, 3 bases at V and 4 bases at J, with 15 bases in the middle. The CDR3 sequence: CASSYLAGLSTGELFF. The CDR3 DNA reads as TGTGCCAGCAGTTATCTCGCGGGACTCAGCACCGGGGAGCTGTTTTTT.

The chain has TRBV2 and TRBJ2-7, with D hard to call. Germline-derived CDR1 and CDR2 are SNHLY and FYNNEI. Trimming removed 5 bases from V and 9 bases from J, with 8 bases in between. This CDR3 is built from 10 residues. The CDR3 here is CASSSPRQYF. The CDR3 DNA follows: TGTGCCAGCAGTTCCCCCCGGCAGTACTTC.

The CDR3 sequence: CATSRSTDTQYF. The CDR3 nucleotides read TGTGCCACCAGCAGGAGCACAGATACGCAGTATTTT. The V and J genes are TRBV15 and TRBJ2-3; no clear D gene. The CDR3 consists of 12 residues. The V gene's germline CDR1 is LNHNV and CDR2 YYDKDF (reference sequence). The V end lost 3 bases, the J end lost 0 bases, and 1 base lay between the germline ends. The full variable domain, rest sourced from reference TRBV15 and TRBJ2-3, is DAMVIQNPRYQVTQFGKPVTLSCSQTLNHNVMYWYQQKSSQAPKLLFHYYDKDFNNEADTPDNFQSRRPNTSFCFLDIRSPGLGDTAMYLCATSRSTDTQYFGPGTRLTVL.

This clonotype has a count of ten or more. CDR3 loop: CSAITGARQYF. The DNA for the CDR3 is TGCAGTGCGATTACCGGGGCCAGGCAGTACTTC. The rearrangement uses TRBV20-1 and TRBJ2-7; D possibly uses TRBD1 or TRBD2 (5 bases each). The V end was cut by 6 bases, the J end by 9 bases, with 15 bases between. The CDR3 runs to 11 residues. Germline V gene data show CDR1 as DFQATT and CDR2 as SNEGSKA (reference sequence).

The sample holds a few counts of this clonotype. The chain uses TRBV5-6 and TRBJ1-6; the D gene is possibly TRBD1 (6 bases). Trimming left V 4 bases short and J 5 bases short, with 16 bases between. Germline CDR1 SGHDT, CDR2 YYEEEE. The length of the CDR3 is 16 residues. The CDR3 reads CASSRGGRTNNSPLHF. The CDR3 bases are TGTGCCAGCAGCCGCGGGGGCAGAACGAATAATTCACCCCTCCACTTT.

This clonotype was picked up a small number of times. This rearrangement joins TRBV20-1 to TRBJ1-2; a weak D match, TRBD1 (5 bases). CDR1 is DFQATT and CDR2 is SNEGSKA in the germline V gene (reference sequence). This CDR3 has 13 amino acids. Trimming stripped 5 bases from V and 0 bases from J, with 10 bases between. The CDR3 spells CSAWDGANYGYTF. DNA of the CDR3: TGCAGTGCTTGGGACGGAGCTAACTATGGCTACACCTTC.

This chain uses TRBV6-5 with TRBJ1-1; TRBD1 aligns across 7 bases. This CDR3 comprises 15 residues. The germline CDR1 and CDR2 sequences are MNHEY and SVGAGI. After removal of 7 bases from V and 6 bases from J, the junction contained 14 bases not matched to a gene. In DNA, the CDR3 is TGTGCCAGCATCCGTTCCGGGACAGTGACCGCTGAAGCTTTCTTT. Translating gives CASIRSGTVTAEAFF.

Concerning this clonotype itself: At one end the junction does not follow the germline gene, possibly because of a read error. V gene TRBV20-1 combines with J gene TRBJ1-3; D ambiguous. CDR1 is DFQATT, CDR2 SNEGSKA, per germline (reference sequence). The CDR3 loop spans 13 amino acids. DNA of the CDR3: TGCAGTGCCCTAAGATCCTCTGAAAACACCATATATTTT. Translated, it gives CSALRSSENTIYF.

V and J are TRBV10-2 and TRBJ2-3; 7 bases fit TRBD1. CDR1 and CDR2 (germline): WSHSY, SAAADI. Unmatched junction bases numbered 8, after V lost 2 bases and J lost 0 bases. The CDR3 has 17 residues. The DNA of the CDR3 is TGCGCCAGCAGTGAGCCAAAAACAGGGGTCAGCACAGATACGCAGTATTTT. It yields the protein CASSEPKTGVSTDTQYF.

This chain connects TRBV19 to TRBJ2-7; unclear D gene. This CDR3 region has 14 residues. V was pared by 1 base and J by 2 bases, with 9 bases between. Per germline, CDR1 LNHDA and CDR2 SQIVND (reference sequence). This chain's CDR3 is CASSIVGTTYEQYF. The DNA of the CDR3 is TGTGCCAGTAGTATAGTGGGCACCACCTACGAGCAGTACTTC.

The chain carries TRBV4-3 and TRBJ2-4, with D possibly TRBD2 on 5 matching bases. The CDR3 is 11 residues long. Germline values: CDR1 LGHNA, CDR2 YSLEER. Deletions cut 11 bases from V and 12 bases from J, with 17 bases between. The CDR3, as DNA: TGCGCCTCCATCTCTAGCTTTGATCAGTACTTC. Translated, it gives CASISSFDQYF.